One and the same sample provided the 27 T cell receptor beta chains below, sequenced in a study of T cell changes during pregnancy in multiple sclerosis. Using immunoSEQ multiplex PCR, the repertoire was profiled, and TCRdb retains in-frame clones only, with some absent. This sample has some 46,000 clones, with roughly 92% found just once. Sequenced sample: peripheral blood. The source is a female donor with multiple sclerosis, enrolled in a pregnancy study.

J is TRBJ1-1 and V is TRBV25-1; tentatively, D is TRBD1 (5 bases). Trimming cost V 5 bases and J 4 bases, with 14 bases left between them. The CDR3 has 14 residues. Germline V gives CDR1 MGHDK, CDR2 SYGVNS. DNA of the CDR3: TGTGCCAGCAGTAAAGGGGAGGTTCGCACTGAAGCTTTCTTT. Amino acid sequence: CASSKGEVRTEAFF.

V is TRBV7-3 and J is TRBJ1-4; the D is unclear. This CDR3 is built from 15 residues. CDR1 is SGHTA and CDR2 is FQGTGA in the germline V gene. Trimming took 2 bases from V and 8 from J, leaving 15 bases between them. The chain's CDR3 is CASSLEEGMGEKLFF. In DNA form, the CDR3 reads TGTGCCAGCAGCTTAGAGGAGGGCATGGGGGAAAAACTGTTTTTT.

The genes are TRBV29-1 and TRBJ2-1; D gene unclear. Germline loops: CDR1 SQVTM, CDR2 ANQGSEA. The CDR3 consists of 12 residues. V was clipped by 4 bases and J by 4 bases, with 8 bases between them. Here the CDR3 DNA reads TGCAGCGTTGGAGTGGGGTACAATGAGCAGTTCTTC. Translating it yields CSVGVGYNEQFF.

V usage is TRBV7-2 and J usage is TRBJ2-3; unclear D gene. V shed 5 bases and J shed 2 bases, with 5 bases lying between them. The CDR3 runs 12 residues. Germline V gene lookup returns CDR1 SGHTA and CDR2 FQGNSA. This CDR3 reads CASSQYTDTQYF. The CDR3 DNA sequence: TGTGCCAGCAGCCAGTACACAGATACGCAGTATTTT.

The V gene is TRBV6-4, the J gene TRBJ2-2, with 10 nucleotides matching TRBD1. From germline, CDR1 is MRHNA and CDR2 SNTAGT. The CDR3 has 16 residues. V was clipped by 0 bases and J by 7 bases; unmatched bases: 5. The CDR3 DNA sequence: TGTGCCAGCAGTGACTCAGGGACAGGGGTTGTCGGGGAGCTGTTTTTT. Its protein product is CASSDSGTGVVGELFF.

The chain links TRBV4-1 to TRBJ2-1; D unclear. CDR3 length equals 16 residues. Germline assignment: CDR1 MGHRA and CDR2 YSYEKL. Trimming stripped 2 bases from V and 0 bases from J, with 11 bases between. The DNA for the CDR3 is TGCGCCAGCAGCCAACTTGACATAATCTCCTACAATGAGCAGTTCTTC. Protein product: CASSQLDIISYNEQFF.

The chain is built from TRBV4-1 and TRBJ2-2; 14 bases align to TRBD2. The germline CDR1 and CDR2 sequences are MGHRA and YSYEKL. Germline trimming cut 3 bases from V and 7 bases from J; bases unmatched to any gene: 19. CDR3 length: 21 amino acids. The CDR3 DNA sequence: TGCGCCAGCAGCCAGGGGACCGGGACTAGCGGGAGAAAGAAGGACCGCGGGGAGCTGTTTTTT. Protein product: CASSQGTGTSGRKKDRGELFF.

The chain's CDR3 is CASSLDPGSKETQYF. For the CDR3, the DNA is TGTGCCAGCAGCTTAGACCCTGGGAGTAAAGAGACCCAGTACTTC. The chain couples TRBV7-3 to TRBJ2-5; perhaps TRBD2 as D (5 bases). Deletions cut 2 bases from V and 3 bases from J, with 13 bases between. From germline, CDR1 is SGHTA and CDR2 FQGTGA. The CDR3 has 15 amino acids.

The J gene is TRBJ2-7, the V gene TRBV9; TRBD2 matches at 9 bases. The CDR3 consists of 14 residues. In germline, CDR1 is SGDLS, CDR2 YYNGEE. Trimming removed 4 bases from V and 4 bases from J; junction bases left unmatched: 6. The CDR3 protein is CASSSSREGYEQYF. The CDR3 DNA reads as TGTGCCAGCAGCTCCTCGCGGGAGGGTTACGAGCAGTACTTC.

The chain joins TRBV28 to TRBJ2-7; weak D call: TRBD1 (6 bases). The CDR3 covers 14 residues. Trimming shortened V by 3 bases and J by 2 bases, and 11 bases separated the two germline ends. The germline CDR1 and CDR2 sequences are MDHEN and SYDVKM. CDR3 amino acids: CASSFAGVPYEQYF. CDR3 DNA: TGTGCCAGCAGTTTTGCAGGGGTACCCTACGAGCAGTACTTC. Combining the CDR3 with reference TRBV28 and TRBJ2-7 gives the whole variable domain DVKVTQSSRYLVKRTGEKVFLECVQDMDHENMFWYRQDPGLGLRLIYFSYDVKMKEKGDIPEGYSVSREKKERFSLILESASTNQTSMYLCASSFAGVPYEQYFGPGTRLTVT.

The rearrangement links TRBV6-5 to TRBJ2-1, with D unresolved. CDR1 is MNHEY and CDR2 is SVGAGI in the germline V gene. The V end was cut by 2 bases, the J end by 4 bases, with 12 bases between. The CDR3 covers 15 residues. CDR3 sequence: CASSYRPSIYNEQFF. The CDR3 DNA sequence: TGTGCCAGCAGTTACAGGCCAAGTATTTACAATGAGCAGTTCTTC.

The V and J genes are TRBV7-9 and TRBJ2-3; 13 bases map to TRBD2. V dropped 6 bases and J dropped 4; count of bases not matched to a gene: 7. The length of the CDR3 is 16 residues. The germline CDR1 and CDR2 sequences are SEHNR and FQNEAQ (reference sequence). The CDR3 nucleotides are TGTGCCAGCAGGAAGGGACTAGCGGGATGGTCAGATACGCAGTATTTT. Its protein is CASRKGLAGWSDTQYF.

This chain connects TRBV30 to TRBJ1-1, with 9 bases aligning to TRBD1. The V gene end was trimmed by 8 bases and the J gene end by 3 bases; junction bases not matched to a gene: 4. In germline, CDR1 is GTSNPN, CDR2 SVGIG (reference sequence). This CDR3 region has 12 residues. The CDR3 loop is CAGTGQYTEAFF. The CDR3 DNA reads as TGTGCCGGGACAGGGCAATACACTGAAGCTTTCTTT.

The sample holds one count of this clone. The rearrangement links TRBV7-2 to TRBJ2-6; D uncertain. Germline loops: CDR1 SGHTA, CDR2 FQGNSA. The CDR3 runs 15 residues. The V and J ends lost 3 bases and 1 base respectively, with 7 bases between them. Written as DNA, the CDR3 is TGTGCCAGCAGCTTGAGGAGTTCTGGGGCCAACGTCCTGACTTTC. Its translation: CASSLRSSGANVLTF.

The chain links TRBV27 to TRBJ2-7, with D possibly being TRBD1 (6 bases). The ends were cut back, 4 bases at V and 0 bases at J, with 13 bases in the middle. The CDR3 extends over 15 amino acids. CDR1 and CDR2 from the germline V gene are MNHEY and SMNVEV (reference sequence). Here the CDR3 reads CASSSHRDHSYEQYF. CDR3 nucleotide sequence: TGTGCCAGCAGTTCCCACAGGGACCACTCCTACGAGCAGTACTTC.

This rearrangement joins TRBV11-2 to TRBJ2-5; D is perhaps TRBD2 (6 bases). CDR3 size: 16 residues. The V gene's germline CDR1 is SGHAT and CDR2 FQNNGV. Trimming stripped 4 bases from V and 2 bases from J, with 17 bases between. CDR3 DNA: TGTGCCAGCAGCTCCCCCGATGGACTACTACAAGAGACCCAGTACTTC. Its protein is CASSSPDGLLQETQYF.

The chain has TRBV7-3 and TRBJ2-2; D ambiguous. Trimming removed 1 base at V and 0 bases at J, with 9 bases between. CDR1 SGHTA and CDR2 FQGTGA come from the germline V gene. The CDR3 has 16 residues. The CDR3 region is CASSLNQRANTGELFF. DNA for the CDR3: TGTGCCAGCAGCTTAAATCAGCGAGCGAACACCGGGGAGCTGTTTTTT.

CDR3 DNA sequence: TGTGCCAGCTCAGGGGAGACCCAGTACTTC. Its protein is CASSGETQYF. This chain connects TRBV18 to TRBJ2-5; D unresolved. The CDR3 has 10 amino acids. Germline CDR1 reads KGHSH; CDR2 reads LQKENI. Trimming shortened V by 5 bases and J by 5 bases, and 3 bases separated the two germline ends.

The CDR3 sequence: CASSRQGYNEQFF. The CDR3 region has the DNA TGTGCCAGCAGTAGGCAGGGGTACAATGAGCAGTTCTTC. The chain combines TRBV25-1 with TRBJ2-1, with D possibly TRBD1 on 6 matching bases. The CDR3 contains 13 residues. Germline loops: CDR1 MGHDK, CDR2 SYGVNS. Trimming cost V 5 bases and J 4 bases, with 9 bases left between them.

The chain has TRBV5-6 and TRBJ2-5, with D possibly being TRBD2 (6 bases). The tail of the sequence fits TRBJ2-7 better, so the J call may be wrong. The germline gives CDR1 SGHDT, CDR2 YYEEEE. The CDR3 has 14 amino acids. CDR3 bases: TGTGCCAGCAGCGATTGGAGGGTATCCTACGAGCAGTACTTC. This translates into CASSDWRVSYEQYF.

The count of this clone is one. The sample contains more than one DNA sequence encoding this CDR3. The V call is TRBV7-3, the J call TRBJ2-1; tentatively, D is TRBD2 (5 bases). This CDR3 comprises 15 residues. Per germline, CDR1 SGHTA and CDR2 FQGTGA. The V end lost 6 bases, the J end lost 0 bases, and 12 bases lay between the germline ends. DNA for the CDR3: TGTGCCAGCAGTGAGCTAGGAGGCTCCTACAATGAGCAGTTCTTC. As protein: CASSELGGSYNEQFF.

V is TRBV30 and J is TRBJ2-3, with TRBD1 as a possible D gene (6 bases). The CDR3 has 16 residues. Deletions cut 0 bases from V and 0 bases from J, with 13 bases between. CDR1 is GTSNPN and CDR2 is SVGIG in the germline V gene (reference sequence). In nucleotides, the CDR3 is TGTGCCTGGAGTGTAGGGGACACCCTTAGCACAGATACGCAGTATTTT. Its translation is CAWSVGDTLSTDTQYF.

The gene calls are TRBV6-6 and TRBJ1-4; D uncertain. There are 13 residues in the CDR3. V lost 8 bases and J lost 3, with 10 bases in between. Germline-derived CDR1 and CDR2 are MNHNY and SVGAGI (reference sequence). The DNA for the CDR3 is TGTGCCAGCCTTAAGGCATCTAATGAAAAACTGTTTTTT. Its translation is CASLKASNEKLFF.

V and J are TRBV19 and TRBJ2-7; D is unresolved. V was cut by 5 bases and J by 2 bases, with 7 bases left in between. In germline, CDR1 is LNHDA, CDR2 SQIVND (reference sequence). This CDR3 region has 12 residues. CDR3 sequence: CASSAGTYEQYF. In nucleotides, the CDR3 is TGTGCCAGTAGTGCAGGCACCTACGAGCAGTACTTC.

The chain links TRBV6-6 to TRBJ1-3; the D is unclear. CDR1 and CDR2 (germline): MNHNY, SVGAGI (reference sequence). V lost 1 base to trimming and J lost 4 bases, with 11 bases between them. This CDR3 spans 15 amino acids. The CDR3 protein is CASSYYDGSGNTIYF. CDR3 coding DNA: TGTGCCAGCAGTTACTACGATGGGTCGGGAAACACCATATATTTT.

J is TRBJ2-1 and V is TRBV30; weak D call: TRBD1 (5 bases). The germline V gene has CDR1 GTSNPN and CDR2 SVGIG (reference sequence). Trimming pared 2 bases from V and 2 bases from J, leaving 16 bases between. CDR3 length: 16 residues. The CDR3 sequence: CAWSPAVGVAYNEQFF. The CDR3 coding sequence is TGTGCCTGGAGTCCGGCGGTAGGGGTGGCCTACAATGAGCAGTTCTTC. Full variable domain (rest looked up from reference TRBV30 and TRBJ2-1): SQTIHQWPATLVQPVGSPLSLECTVEGTSNPNLYWYRQAAGRGLQLLFYSVGIGQISSEVPQNLSASRPQDRQFILSSKKLLLSDSGFYLCAWSPAVGVAYNEQFFGPGTRLTVL.

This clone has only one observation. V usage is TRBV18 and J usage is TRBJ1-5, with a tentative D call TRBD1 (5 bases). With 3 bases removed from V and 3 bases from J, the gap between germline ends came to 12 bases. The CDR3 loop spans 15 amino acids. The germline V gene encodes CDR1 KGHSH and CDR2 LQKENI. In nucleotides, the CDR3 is TGTGCCAGCTCACCTTCTAGACAGTCCAATCAGCCCCAGCATTTT. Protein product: CASSPSRQSNQPQHF.